This paragraph reports one TCR beta chain. Its specificity is not known. Peripheral blood genomic DNA, not sorted cells or RNA, was the template. Multiplex touch-down PCR with TRB-A/B primers amplified rearranged V-D-J TRB sequences. TCRdb ran MiXCR on the multiplex PCR reads and lists one entry per CDR3 protein. The sample consists of about 8,700 distinct CDR3 sequences, over 30% of them appearing once. The germline V gene has CDR1 LNHDA and CDR2 SQIVND (reference sequence). V was cut by 4 bases and J by 3 bases, with 9 bases left in between. This CDR3 has 13 residues. This sample stems from a study of T cell repertoires in aging, cancer and after chemotherapy. Study context: Clear clonal overlap appeared across healthy donor samples taken over several months to years.

General study results and limits: These repertoire data do not allow conclusions about immunological memory after chemotherapy.

The specimen was blood. The sequence came from a human donor in good health. The chain uses TRBV19 and TRBJ1-1; D gene ambiguous. This CDR3 is CASSNQLDTEAFF. The CDR3 nucleotides read TGTGCCAGTAGTAACCAGTTAGACACTGAAGCTTTCTTT. Drawing the rest from reference TRBV19 and TRBJ1-1, the complete variable domain is DGGITQSPKYLFRKEGQNVTLSCEQNLNHDAMYWYRQDPGQGLRLIYYSQIVNDFQKGDIAEGYSVSREKKESFPLTVTSAQKNPTAFYLCASSNQLDTEAFFGQGTRLTVV.